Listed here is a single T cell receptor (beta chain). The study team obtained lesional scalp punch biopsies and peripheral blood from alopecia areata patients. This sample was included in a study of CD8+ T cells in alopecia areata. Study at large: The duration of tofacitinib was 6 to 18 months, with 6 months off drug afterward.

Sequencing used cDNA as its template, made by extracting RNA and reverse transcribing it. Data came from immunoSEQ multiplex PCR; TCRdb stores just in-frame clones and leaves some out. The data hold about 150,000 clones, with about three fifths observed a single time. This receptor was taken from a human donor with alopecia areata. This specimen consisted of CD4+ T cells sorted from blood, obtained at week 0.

CDR3 DNA: TGTGCCTGCAAACCCTGGGCGGCAGACTATGGCTACACCTTC. Amino acid sequence: CACKPWAADYGYTF. The V gene is TRBV30, the J gene TRBJ1-2; D is uncertain. Trimming shortened V by 6 bases and J by 3 bases, and 17 bases separated the two germline ends. CDR1 is GTSNPN, CDR2 SVGIG, per germline (reference sequence). This CDR3 comprises 14 residues. Looking up the rest from reference TRBV30 and TRBJ1-2 gives the full variable domain: SQTIHQWPATLVQPVGSPLSLECTVEGTSNPNLYWYRQAAGRGLQLLFYSVGIGQISSEVPQNLSASRPQDRQFILSSKKLLLSDSGFYLCACKPWAADYGYTFGSGTRLTVV.